These 25 T cell receptor beta chains originate from one sample sequenced in a study of cytomegalovirus exposure and HLA in healthy donors. Both 60 Vbeta primers and 13 Jbeta primers went into the PCR. Data came from immunoSEQ multiplex PCR; TCRdb stores just in-frame clones and leaves some out. The table has roughly 140,000 clones, around 66% seen once. Specimen: PBMCs. These receptors were taken from a woman between 25 and 40 years old in good health and CMV-seropositive.

This clone has just a few counts. The chain combines TRBV5-1 with TRBJ2-7; D is perhaps TRBD1 (5 bases). Germline values: CDR1 SGHRS, CDR2 YFSETQ. CDR3 length equals 13 residues. The V and J ends lost 5 bases and 2 bases respectively, with 11 bases between them. The CDR3 sequence: CASRARATYEQYF. The DNA for the CDR3 is TGCGCCAGCAGGGCCAGGGCGACCTACGAGCAGTACTTC. Based on the CDR3 plus reference TRBV5-1 and TRBJ2-7, the full variable domain is KAGVTQTPRYLIKTRGQQVTLSCSPISGHRSVSWYQQTPGQGLQFLFEYFSETQRNKGNFPGRFSGRQFSNSRSEMNVSTLELGDSALYLCASRARATYEQYFGPGTRLTVT.

As DNA, the CDR3 is TGCGCCAGCAGCCCTCGCCCGGGGGAGGCTGAAAAACTGTTTTTT. It specifies CASSPRPGEAEKLFF. V gene TRBV5-1 combines with J gene TRBJ1-4, with D possibly being TRBD1 (5 bases). The CDR3 has 15 amino acids. The V end lost 4 bases, the J end lost 7 bases, and 17 bases lay between the germline ends. CDR1 and CDR2 from the germline V gene are SGHRS and YFSETQ.

The genes are TRBV5-1 and TRBJ1-1; TRBD1 aligns across 9 bases. The CDR3 contains 18 residues. After removal of 4 bases from V and 0 bases from J, the junction contained 13 bases not matched to a gene. CDR1 and CDR2 from the germline V gene are SGHRS and YFSETQ. The CDR3 loop reads CASSLTGGAGMMNTEAFF. For the CDR3, the DNA is TGCGCCAGCAGCCTCACAGGGGGCGCCGGAATGATGAACACTGAAGCTTTCTTT.

V usage is TRBV27 and J usage is TRBJ2-7, with a weak D call TRBD2 (6 bases). The CDR3 extends over 15 amino acids. V shed 4 bases and J shed 7 bases, with 20 bases lying between them. Germline V gives CDR1 MNHEY, CDR2 SMNVEV (reference sequence). The CDR3 protein is CASSSFTGTGLEQYF. The DNA for the CDR3 is TGTGCCAGCAGTTCATTCACCGGGACTGGGTTGGAGCAGTACTTC.

This chain links TRBV5-4 with TRBJ2-5; 12 positions agree with TRBD2. CDR1 and CDR2 from the germline V gene are SGHNT and YYREEE (reference sequence). V was pared by 3 bases and J by 2 bases, with 5 bases of the junction left unmatched. The CDR3 covers 16 residues. The CDR3 DNA is TGTGCCAGCAGCTGGGGACTAGCGGGTCCTCAAGAGACCCAGTACTTC. Translating gives CASSWGLAGPQETQYF.

The chain recombines TRBV7-6 with TRBJ1-1; TRBD1 agrees at 7 bases. Germline CDR1 and CDR2: SGHVS and FNYEAQ. The CDR3 totals 11 residues. The junction had 3 bases not matched to a gene; V was cut back by 7 bases and J by 7 bases. DNA for the CDR3: TGTGCCAGCACCCAGGGGGGTGAAGCTTTCTTT. Its protein is CASTQGGEAFF.

This clone showed up just a few times. This chain joins TRBV30 and TRBJ1-2, with D maybe TRBD1 (6 bases). This CDR3 is 13 amino acids long. The germline V gene has CDR1 GTSNPN and CDR2 SVGIG (reference sequence). With 3 bases removed from V and 7 bases from J, the gap between germline ends came to 15 bases. CDR3 nucleotide sequence: TGTGCCTGGAGGGGGGGGCGACTTAGTGGCTACACCTTC. Protein product: CAWRGGRLSGYTF. The full variable domain, rest sourced from reference TRBV30 and TRBJ1-2, is SQTIHQWPATLVQPVGSPLSLECTVEGTSNPNLYWYRQAAGRGLQLLFYSVGIGQISSEVPQNLSASRPQDRQFILSSKKLLLSDSGFYLCAWRGGRLSGYTFGSGTRLTVV.

This chain uses TRBV5-1 with TRBJ2-7; D might be TRBD2 (6 bases). This CDR3 spans 12 amino acids. Germline V lookup: CDR1 SGHRS, CDR2 YFSETQ. With 0 bases removed from V and 7 bases from J, the gap between germline ends came to 8 bases. The CDR3 is CASSLEGREQYF. In nucleotides, the CDR3 is TGCGCCAGCAGCTTGGAGGGGAGGGAGCAGTACTTC.

The chain couples TRBV5-6 to TRBJ2-7; D not resolved. V lost 0 bases to trimming and J lost 6 bases, with 7 bases between them. This CDR3 is 12 amino acids long. Germline assignment: CDR1 SGHDT and CDR2 YYEEEE. The CDR3 region has the DNA TGTGCCAGCAGCTTGGGGGCTACCGAGCAGTACTTC. Amino acid sequence: CASSLGATEQYF.

The J gene is TRBJ1-2, the V gene TRBV7-8; possibly TRBD1 for D (5 bases). Germline V gene data show CDR1 as SGHVS and CDR2 as FQNEAQ. The CDR3 is 16 residues long. The germline V and J ends were trimmed by 7 bases and 3 bases, with 21 bases remaining between them. CDR3 sequence reads: CASTPELDGGYYGYTF. The CDR3 DNA sequence: TGTGCCAGCACCCCCGAGCTTGATGGGGGGTACTATGGCTACACCTTC.

The rearrangement links TRBV29-1 to TRBJ2-2; D call uncertain. This CDR3 is 14 amino acids long. V was clipped by 0 bases and J by 2 bases, with 7 bases between them. CDR1 and CDR2 (germline): SQVTM, ANQGSEA. The chain's CDR3 is CSVEEHRNTGELFF. The CDR3 DNA reads TGCAGCGTTGAAGAACACCGAAACACCGGGGAGCTGTTTTTT.

The chain is built from TRBV7-3 and TRBJ1-1; D not resolved. CDR3 length: 13 amino acids. Trimming cost V 5 bases and J 1 base, with 8 bases left between them. Germline V gives CDR1 SGHTA, CDR2 FQGTGA. CDR3 coding DNA: TGTGCCAGCAGCATACAGCAGAACACTGAAGCTTTCTTT. Protein: CASSIQQNTEAFF. The whole variable domain, remainder taken from reference TRBV7-3 and TRBJ1-1, is GAGVSQTPSNKVTEKGKYVELRCDPISGHTALYWYRQSLGQGPEFLIYFQGTGAADDSGLPNDRFFAVRPEGSVSTLKIQRTERGDSAVYLCASSIQQNTEAFFGQGTRLTVV.

Worth noting for this clone: Other DNA sequences from this sample encode an identical CDR3 as well. The chain employs TRBV28 and TRBJ1-5, with 10 bases lining up with TRBD1. Losses at the gene ends were 2 bases for V and 5 bases for J; bases not matched to a gene: 3. CDR1 MDHEN and CDR2 SYDVKM come from the germline V gene. CDR3 size: 15 residues. The CDR3 region has the DNA TGTGCCAGCAGTTTAGTTGGACAGGGGGATCAGCCCCAGCATTTT. Residues: CASSLVGQGDQPQHF.

The chain couples TRBV7-2 to TRBJ2-7; 13 nucleotides agree with TRBD2. The CDR3 runs to 16 residues. Germline V gene lookup returns CDR1 SGHTA and CDR2 FQGNSA. J was trimmed by 4 bases and V by 3 bases; bases with no gene match: 6. The CDR3 nucleotides read TGTGCCAGCAGCTTCCCGGGACTAGCGGGAAAGTACGAGCAGTACTTC. As protein: CASSFPGLAGKYEQYF. The entire variable domain, with the rest obtained from reference TRBV7-2 and TRBJ2-7, is as follows: GAGVSQSPSNKVTEKGKDVELRCDPISGHTALYWYRQSLGQGLEFLIYFQGNSAPDKSGLPSDRFSAERTGGSVSTLTIQRTQQEDSAVYLCASSFPGLAGKYEQYFGPGTRLTVT.

The gene calls are TRBV7-2 and TRBJ2-5; 10 positions agree with TRBD2. V shed 3 bases and J 4 bases; nucleotides not matched to a gene: 5. Germline V lookup: CDR1 SGHTA, CDR2 FQGNSA. This CDR3 is built from 15 residues. CDR3 sequence: CASSFLAGALETQYF. The CDR3 nucleotides read TGTGCCAGCAGCTTCCTAGCGGGGGCCTTAGAGACCCAGTACTTC.

The chain uses TRBV6-6 and TRBJ2-7; 9 nucleotides agree with TRBD1. The CDR3 consists of 16 residues. Germline CDR1 and CDR2: MNHNY and SVGAGI (reference sequence). V lost 4 bases to trimming and J lost 12 bases; unmatched junction nucleotides: 19. The CDR3 coding sequence is TGTGCCAGCAGTTTTCCGCCGGGACAGGGCTTCCCCCCCCCGTACTTC. Amino acids: CASSFPPGQGFPPPYF.

The CDR3 DNA reads TGTGCCAGCAGCTTAGACAGCTCTTACAATCAGCCCCAGCATTTT. This gives the protein CASSLDSSYNQPQHF. The V and J genes are TRBV7-2 and TRBJ1-5; D remains unclear. CDR3 length equals 15 residues. Germline loops: CDR1 SGHTA, CDR2 FQGNSA. V was trimmed by 1 base and J by 3 bases, leaving 10 bases between them.

The chain couples TRBV9 to TRBJ2-3; 7 nucleotides agree with TRBD2. CDR3 length: 15 residues. Germline values: CDR1 SGDLS, CDR2 YYNGEE. Germline trimming cut 3 bases from V and 2 bases from J; bases unmatched to any gene: 6. CDR3 amino acids: CASSDSGRSTDTQYF. As DNA, the CDR3 is TGTGCCAGCAGCGATTCCGGGAGGTCCACAGATACGCAGTATTTT.

Only a few counts were recorded for this clone. The rearrangement joins TRBV6-5 to TRBJ1-2; perhaps TRBD1 as D (5 bases). The CDR3 runs to 12 residues. V was cut by 2 bases and J by 8 bases, with 9 bases left in between. Per germline, CDR1 MNHEY and CDR2 SVGAGI. CDR3 protein: CASSYRGRGYTF. CDR3 DNA sequence: TGTGCCAGCAGTTACAGGGGTCGAGGCTACACCTTC.

The chain employs TRBV5-4 and TRBJ1-1; weak D call: TRBD1 (6 bases). V lost 10 bases and J lost 2, with 18 bases in between. Germline lookup yields CDR1 SGHNT and CDR2 YYREEE (reference sequence). The CDR3 runs 14 residues. CDR3 in amino acids: CAVTEGGGNTEAFF. CDR3 sequence (DNA): TGTGCCGTAACAGAGGGGGGGGGTAACACTGAAGCTTTCTTT.

The chain carries TRBV6-5 and TRBJ2-7; D remains unclear. This CDR3 region has 14 residues. With 6 bases removed from V and 0 bases from J, the gap between germline ends came to 12 bases. The germline CDR1 and CDR2 sequences are MNHEY and SVGAGI. The CDR3 DNA is TGTGCCAGCAGCCCCAGGTTAAGCTCCTACGAGCAGTACTTC. It is translated as CASSPRLSSYEQYF.

The rearrangement uses TRBV7-8 and TRBJ2-2; 8 bases align to TRBD1. CDR1 and CDR2 from the germline V gene are SGHVS and FQNEAQ. The CDR3 loop spans 17 amino acids. Trimming took 0 bases from V and 7 from J; bases not matched to a gene: 10. In DNA form, the CDR3 reads TGTGCCAGCAGCTTAGCGGGGGCCAGGGGGCTTGGCGGGGAGCTGTTTTTT. Its protein product is CASSLAGARGLGGELFF. Supplemented by reference TRBV7-8 and TRBJ2-2, the full variable domain reads GAGVSQSPRYKVAKRGQDVALRCDPISGHVSLFWYQQALGQGPEFLTYFQNEAQLDKSGLPSDRFFAERPEGSVSTLKIQRTQQEDSAVYLCASSLAGARGLGGELFFGEGSRLTVL.

The chain couples TRBV9 to TRBJ2-1, with 8 bases lining up with TRBD2. V trimming: 2 bases; J trimming: 6 bases; junction bases outside the gene matches: 4. CDR1 is SGDLS, CDR2 YYNGEE, per germline. CDR3 length equals 14 residues. The CDR3 spells CASSVRGGGNEQFF. The DNA of the CDR3 is TGTGCCAGCAGCGTTCGGGGGGGCGGCAATGAGCAGTTCTTC.

The rearrangement links TRBV7-3 to TRBJ2-5; TRBD2 might be the D (7 bases). CDR1 is SGHTA and CDR2 is FQGTGA in the germline V gene. Deletions cut 4 bases from V and 5 bases from J, with 17 bases between. The CDR3 sequence is 15 residues long. For the CDR3, the DNA is TGTGCCAGCAGCTCTAGGGGGGGGGCGGGGGAGACCCAGTACTTC. The encoded protein is CASSSRGGAGETQYF.

This clone is termed medium-sized. The CDR3 DNA sequence: TGCGCCAGCAGCATCGACAGGCAAAAACTGTTTTTT. Translation gives CASSIDRQKLFF. The gene calls are TRBV5-1 and TRBJ1-4; TRBD1 might be the D (6 bases). V shed 4 bases and J shed 9 bases, with 10 bases lying between them. The CDR3 has 12 amino acids. The germline CDR1 and CDR2 sequences are SGHRS and YFSETQ.